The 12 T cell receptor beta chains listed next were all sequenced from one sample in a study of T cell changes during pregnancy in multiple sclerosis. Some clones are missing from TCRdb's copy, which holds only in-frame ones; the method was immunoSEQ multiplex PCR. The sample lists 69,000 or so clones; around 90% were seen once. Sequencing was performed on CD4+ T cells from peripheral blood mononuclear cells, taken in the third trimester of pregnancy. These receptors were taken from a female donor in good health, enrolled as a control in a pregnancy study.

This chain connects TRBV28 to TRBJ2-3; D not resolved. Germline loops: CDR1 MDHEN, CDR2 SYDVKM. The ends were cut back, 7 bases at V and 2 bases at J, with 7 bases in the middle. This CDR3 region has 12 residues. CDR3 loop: CASNRFTDTQYF. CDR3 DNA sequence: TGTGCCAGCAATAGATTCACAGATACGCAGTATTTT.

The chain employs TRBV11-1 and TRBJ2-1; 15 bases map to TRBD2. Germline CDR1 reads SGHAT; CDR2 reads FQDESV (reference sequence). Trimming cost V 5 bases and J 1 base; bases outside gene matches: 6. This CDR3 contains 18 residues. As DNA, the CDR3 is TGTGCCAGCAGCCCTGGGACTAGCGGGGGGTATTCCTACAATGAGCAGTTCTTC. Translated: CASSPGTSGGYSYNEQFF.

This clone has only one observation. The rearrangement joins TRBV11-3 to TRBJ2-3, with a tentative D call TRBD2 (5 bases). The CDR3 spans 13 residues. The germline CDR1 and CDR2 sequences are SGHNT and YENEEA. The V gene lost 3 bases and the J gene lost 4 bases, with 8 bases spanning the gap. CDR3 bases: TGTGCCAGCAGCTTTGAGGGCCCAGATACGCAGTATTTT. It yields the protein CASSFEGPDTQYF.

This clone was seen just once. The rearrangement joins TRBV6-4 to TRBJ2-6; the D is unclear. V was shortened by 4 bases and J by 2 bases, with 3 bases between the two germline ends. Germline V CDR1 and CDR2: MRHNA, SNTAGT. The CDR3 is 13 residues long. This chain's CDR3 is CASSATGANVLTF. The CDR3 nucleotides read TGTGCCAGCAGTGCCACTGGGGCCAACGTCCTGACTTTC.

The CDR3 DNA follows: TGTGCTAGTGGTTTGAGCGGTTTTAATTCACCCCTCCACTTT. Residues: CASGLSGFNSPLHF. The chain joins TRBV12-5 to TRBJ1-6; D not resolved. Germline CDR1 is LGHNT and CDR2 is FRNRAP. CDR3 length: 14 residues. V was shortened by 2 bases and J by 6 bases, with 8 bases between the two germline ends.

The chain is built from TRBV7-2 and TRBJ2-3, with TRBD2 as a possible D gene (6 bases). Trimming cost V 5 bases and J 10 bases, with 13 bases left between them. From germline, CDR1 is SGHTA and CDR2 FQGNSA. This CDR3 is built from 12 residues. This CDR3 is CASSPRRDSQYF. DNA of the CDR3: TGTGCCAGCAGCCCCCGACGGGACTCGCAGTATTTT.

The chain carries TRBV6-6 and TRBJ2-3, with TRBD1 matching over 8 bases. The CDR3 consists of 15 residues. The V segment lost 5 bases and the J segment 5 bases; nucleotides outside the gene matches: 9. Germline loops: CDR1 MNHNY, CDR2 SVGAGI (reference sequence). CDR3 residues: CASSKGTGEKDTQYF. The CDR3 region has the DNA TGTGCCAGCAGTAAAGGGACAGGAGAGAAAGATACGCAGTATTTT.

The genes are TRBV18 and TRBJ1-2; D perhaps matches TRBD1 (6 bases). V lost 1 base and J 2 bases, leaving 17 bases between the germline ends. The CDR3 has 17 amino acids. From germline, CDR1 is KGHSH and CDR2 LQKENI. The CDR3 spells CASSPQGQGILNYGYTF. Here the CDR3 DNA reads TGTGCCAGCTCACCACAGGGACAAGGAATTTTGAACTATGGCTACACCTTC. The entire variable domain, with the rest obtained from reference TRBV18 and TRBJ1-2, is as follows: NAGVMQNPRHLVRRRGQEARLRCSPMKGHSHVYWYRQLPEEGLKFMVYLQKENIIDESGMPKERFSAEFPKEGPSILRIQQVVRGDSAAYFCASSPQGQGILNYGYTFGSGTRLTVV.

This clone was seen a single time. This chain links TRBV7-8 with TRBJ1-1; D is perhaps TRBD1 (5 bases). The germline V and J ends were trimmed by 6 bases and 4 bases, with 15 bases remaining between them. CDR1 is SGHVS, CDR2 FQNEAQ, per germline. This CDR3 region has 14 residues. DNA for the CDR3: TGTGCCAGCAGTTCCCCGGACAAGGGCACTGAAGCTTTCTTT. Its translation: CASSSPDKGTEAFF.

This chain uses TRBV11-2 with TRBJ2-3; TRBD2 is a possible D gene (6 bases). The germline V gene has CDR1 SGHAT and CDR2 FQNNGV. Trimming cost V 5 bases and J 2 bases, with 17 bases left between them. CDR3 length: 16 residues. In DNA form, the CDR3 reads TGTGCCAGCAGCCCCTTGGCGGGATTGAACACAGATACGCAGTATTTT. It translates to CASSPLAGLNTDTQYF.

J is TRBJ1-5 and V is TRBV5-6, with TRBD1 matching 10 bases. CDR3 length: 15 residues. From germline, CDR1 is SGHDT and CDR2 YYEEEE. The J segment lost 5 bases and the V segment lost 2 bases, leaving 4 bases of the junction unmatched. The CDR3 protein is CASSFRDRGHQPQHF. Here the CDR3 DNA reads TGTGCCAGCAGCTTCCGGGACAGGGGCCATCAGCCCCAGCATTTT.

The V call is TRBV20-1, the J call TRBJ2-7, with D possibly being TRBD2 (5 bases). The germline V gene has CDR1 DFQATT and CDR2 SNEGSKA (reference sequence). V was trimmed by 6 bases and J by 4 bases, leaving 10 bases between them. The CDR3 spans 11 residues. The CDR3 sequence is CSAQTGYEQYF. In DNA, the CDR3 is TGCAGTGCCCAGACGGGGTACGAGCAGTACTTC.